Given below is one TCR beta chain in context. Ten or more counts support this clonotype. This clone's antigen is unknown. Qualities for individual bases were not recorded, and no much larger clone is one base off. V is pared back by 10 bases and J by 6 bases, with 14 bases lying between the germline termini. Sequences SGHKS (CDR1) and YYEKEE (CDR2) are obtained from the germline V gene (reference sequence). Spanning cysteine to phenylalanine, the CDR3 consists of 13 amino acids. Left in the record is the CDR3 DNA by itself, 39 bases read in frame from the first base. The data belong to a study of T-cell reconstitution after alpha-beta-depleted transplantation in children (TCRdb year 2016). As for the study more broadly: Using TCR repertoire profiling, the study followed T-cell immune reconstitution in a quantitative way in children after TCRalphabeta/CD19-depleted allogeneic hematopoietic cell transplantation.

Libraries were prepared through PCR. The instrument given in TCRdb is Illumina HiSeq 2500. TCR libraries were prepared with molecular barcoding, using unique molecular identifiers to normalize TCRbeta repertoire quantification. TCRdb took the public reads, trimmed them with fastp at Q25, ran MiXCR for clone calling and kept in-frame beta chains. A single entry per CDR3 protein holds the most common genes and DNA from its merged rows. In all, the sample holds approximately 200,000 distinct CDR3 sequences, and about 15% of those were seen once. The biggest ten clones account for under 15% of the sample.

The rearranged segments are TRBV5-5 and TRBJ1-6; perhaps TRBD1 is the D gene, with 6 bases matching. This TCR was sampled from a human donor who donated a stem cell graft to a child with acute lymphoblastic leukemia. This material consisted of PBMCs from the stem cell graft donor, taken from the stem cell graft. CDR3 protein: CAGGTSGNSPLHF. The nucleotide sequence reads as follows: TGTGCCGGAGGGACATCGGGTAATTCACCCCTCCACTTT. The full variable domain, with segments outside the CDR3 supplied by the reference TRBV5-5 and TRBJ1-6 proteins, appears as DAGVTQSPTHLIKTRGQQVTLRCSPISGHKSVSWYQQVLGQGPQFIFQYYEKEERGRGNFPDRFSARQFPNYSSELNVNALLLGDSALYLCAGGTSGNSPLHFGNGTRLTVT.